This T cell receptor (beta chain) emerged from a study of cytomegalovirus exposure and HLA in healthy donors. Overall study: Counted in an early data release were about 86 million unique TCRs from HLA-typed donors. Study results and limitations: Later analysis identified over 15,000 TCR beta sequences associated with HLA alleles, using a false discovery rate threshold of 0.05. An analysis done earlier found most TCR beta V segments productive about 87% or about 30% of the time.

This PCR relied on a set of 60 Vbeta primers and 13 Jbeta primers. Method: immunoSEQ multiplex PCR; TCRdb's copy keeps in-frame clones and lacks some. Of 100,000 or so clones in the sample, roughly 78% were seen once. Donors counted as nominally healthy when sampled, yet unrecorded immune exposures were likely. With regard to this clone: As yet, its antigen is unknown.

This CDR3 comprises 13 residues. Germline-derived CDR1 and CDR2 are SGHVS and FQNEAQ. Trimming stripped 0 bases from V and 2 bases from J, with 5 bases between. The clonotype originates from a woman aged 35 to 49 in good health and CMV-seropositive. The chain recombines TRBV7-8 with TRBJ2-7; possibly TRBD2 for D (5 bases). Sequenced: PBMCs. The CDR3 DNA reads TGTGCCAGCAGCTTAGCGGGAGCCTACGAGCAGTACTTC. Translating gives CASSLAGAYEQYF. Supplemented by reference TRBV7-8 and TRBJ2-7, the full variable domain reads GAGVSQSPRYKVAKRGQDVALRCDPISGHVSLFWYQQALGQGPEFLTYFQNEAQLDKSGLPSDRFFAERPEGSVSTLKIQRTQQEDSAVYLCASSLAGAYEQYFGPGTRLTVT.